The 27 T cell receptor beta chains presented below share a single source sample, sequenced in a study of Tregs in tolerant kidney transplant recipients. The nonmyeloablative bone marrow transplants came from related graft donors, with transient mixed chimerism. Generated by immunoSEQ multiplex PCR, the TCRdb table keeps only in-frame clones and is missing some. The sample lists about 90,000 clones; roughly 93% were seen once. Sequenced here: CD4+ T cells from blood (PBMCs), sampled 12 months after the transplant. These receptors originate from a human patient who received a combined kidney and bone marrow transplant. Some T cells may be supplied by the graft donor.

This clone appeared once. CDR3 loop: CASRNLGQGSYNEQFF. CDR3 sequence (DNA): TGTGCCAGCAGGAACCTCGGACAGGGATCCTACAATGAGCAGTTCTTC. This chain joins TRBV28 and TRBJ2-1, with 8 positions matching TRBD1. Germline loops: CDR1 MDHEN, CDR2 SYDVKM. The CDR3 runs 16 residues. V trimming: 6 bases; J trimming: 1 base; junction bases outside the gene matches: 8.

This chain uses TRBV7-9 with TRBJ1-1; a possible D gene is TRBD1 (6 bases). Per the germline V gene, CDR1 is SEHNR and CDR2 is FQNEAQ (reference sequence). The V gene lost 2 bases and the J gene lost 0 bases, with 16 bases spanning the gap. The CDR3 totals 17 residues. In DNA form, the CDR3 reads TGTGCCAGCAGCTTATGGGGGGGCTCCGCTTTGAACACTGAAGCTTTCTTT. This translates into CASSLWGGSALNTEAFF. Filled out from reference TRBV7-9 and TRBJ1-1, the complete variable domain reads DTGVSQNPRHKITKRGQNVTFRCDPISEHNRLYWYRQTLGQGPEFLTYFQNEAQLEKSRLLSDRFSAERPKGSFSTLEIQRTEQGDSAMYLCASSLWGGSALNTEAFFGQGTRLTVV.

The chain has TRBV14 and TRBJ1-1; D remains unclear. Trimming stripped 7 bases from V and 1 base from J, with 10 bases between. This CDR3 has 13 amino acids. The germline gives CDR1 SGHDN, CDR2 FVKESK. CDR3 sequence (DNA): TGTGCCAGCACCCTGTCGCGGAACACTGAAGCTTTCTTT. Translating gives CASTLSRNTEAFF.

J is TRBJ2-3 and V is TRBV30, with 7 bases matching TRBD2. Germline values: CDR1 GTSNPN, CDR2 SVGIG (reference sequence). After removal of 2 bases from V and 2 bases from J, the junction contained 4 bases not matched to a gene. This CDR3 spans 14 amino acids. The CDR3 DNA reads as TGTGCCTGGAGTAGGGACTACATCACAGATACGCAGTATTTT. Amino acids: CAWSRDYITDTQYF.

The genes are TRBV4-3 and TRBJ2-7, with 7 bases aligning to TRBD2. This CDR3 is 17 amino acids long. The J segment lost 0 bases and the V segment lost 2 bases, leaving 10 bases of the junction unmatched. Germline assignment: CDR1 LGHNA and CDR2 YSLEER. CDR3 DNA: TGCGCCAGCAGCCAAATCGGGACGGGGGGAAGCTCCTACGAGCAGTACTTC. It encodes CASSQIGTGGSSYEQYF.

This clone was counted a single time. The chain joins TRBV5-6 to TRBJ1-2; 12 bases are a match to TRBD1. Germline CDR1 reads SGHDT; CDR2 reads YYEEEE. V lost 5 bases, J lost 5 bases, and 10 bases stayed unmatched. This CDR3 region has 16 residues. CDR3 sequence (DNA): TGTGCCAGCAGTTTTGATGGGACAGGGGGCGAGTATGGCTACACCTTC. Translating gives CASSFDGTGGEYGYTF.

The chain joins TRBV7-9 to TRBJ2-3; 10 nucleotides align to TRBD2. The CDR3 sequence is 16 residues long. V lost 5 bases, J lost 2 bases, and 7 bases stayed unmatched. Germline V lookup: CDR1 SEHNR, CDR2 FQNEAQ (reference sequence). The DNA of the CDR3 is TGTGCCAGCAGCCCAGGGCTAGCGGGAGCCACAGATACGCAGTATTTT. It yields the protein CASSPGLAGATDTQYF.

The J gene is TRBJ2-7, the V gene TRBV10-2, with 14 bases aligning to TRBD2. Germline loops: CDR1 WSHSY, CDR2 SAAADI. CDR3 length: 13 residues. With V trimmed by 9 bases and J by 8 bases, 6 bases remained unmatched. Here the CDR3 reads CASKTSGGAQQYF. CDR3 in DNA: TGCGCCAGTAAGACTAGCGGGGGGGCCCAGCAGTACTTC.

J is TRBJ2-7 and V is TRBV6-5; 8 bases fit TRBD1. The CDR3 covers 15 residues. Germline V gene sequence: CDR1 MNHEY, CDR2 SVGAGI. V lost 8 bases to trimming and J lost 5 bases; unmatched junction nucleotides: 14. Here the CDR3 DNA reads TGTGCCAGCGGAGCATCCGGGACAGGAACTAACGAGCAGTACTTC. It codes for CASGASGTGTNEQYF.

The rearrangement uses TRBV5-1 and TRBJ2-5, with TRBD2 matching 9 bases. From germline, CDR1 is SGHRS and CDR2 YFSETQ. The CDR3 runs 16 residues. The ends lost 0 bases at V and 2 bases at J; junction bases unmatched: 5. As DNA, the CDR3 is TGCGCCAGCAGCTTGGTTATGGCGGGGGGGCAAGAGACCCAGTACTTC. It yields the protein CASSLVMAGGQETQYF.

The chain is built from TRBV9 and TRBJ1-6; 10 bases match TRBD1. This CDR3 spans 16 amino acids. Losses at the gene ends were 4 bases for V and 5 bases for J; bases not matched to a gene: 6. CDR1 SGDLS and CDR2 YYNGEE come from the germline V gene. The CDR3 DNA is TGTGCCAGCAGCAAGACAGGGGGCGCCGATAATTCACCCCTCCACTTT. It specifies CASSKTGGADNSPLHF.

This chain connects TRBV2 to TRBJ2-3, with 10 bases identical to TRBD2. With 8 bases clipped from V and 2 bases from J, the junction kept 10 bases outside the gene matches. Germline CDR1 and CDR2: SNHLY and FYNNEI. This CDR3 has 16 amino acids. The CDR3 is CASGKLAGVHTDTQYF. CDR3 nucleotides: TGTGCCAGCGGAAAGCTAGCGGGGGTCCACACAGATACGCAGTATTTT.

CDR3 in amino acids: CASSWGLAGGTYNEQFF. The CDR3 DNA follows: TGCGCCAGCAGCTGGGGACTAGCGGGAGGCACATACAATGAGCAGTTCTTC. This sequence joins TRBV5-1 and TRBJ2-1; 15 positions agree with TRBD2. This CDR3 region has 17 residues. Germline-derived CDR1 and CDR2 are SGHRS and YFSETQ. V lost 3 bases and J lost 4; bases outside the gene matches: 5.

The J gene is TRBJ2-1, the V gene TRBV27; 9 positions agree with TRBD2. J gave up 13 bases and V 6 bases, and 7 bases lay outside the gene matches. This CDR3 comprises 12 residues. CDR1 is MNHEY, CDR2 SMNVEV, per germline (reference sequence). CDR3 region: CASSPPSGTQFF. The CDR3 coding sequence is TGTGCCAGCAGCCCACCTAGCGGGACCCAGTTCTTC.

This chain connects TRBV18 to TRBJ2-5, with unresolved D. Germline lookup yields CDR1 KGHSH and CDR2 LQKENI. This CDR3 spans 14 amino acids. Trimming stripped 1 base from V and 0 bases from J, with 6 bases between. CDR3 residues: CASSPRQDQETQYF. The CDR3 coding sequence is TGTGCCAGCTCACCACGGCAAGACCAAGAGACCCAGTACTTC.

CDR3: CASSQGGHMNTEAFF. CDR3 nucleotide sequence: TGCGCCAGCAGCCAAGGGGGACATATGAACACTGAAGCTTTCTTT. This sequence joins TRBV4-3 and TRBJ1-1; D is possibly TRBD1 (6 bases). Between the trimmed V and J ends, which lost 1 base and 0 bases, there was a span of 9 bases. Germline V gene data show CDR1 as LGHNA and CDR2 as YSLEER. The CDR3 has 15 amino acids.

V and J are TRBV18 and TRBJ2-7; 7 bases agree with TRBD1. The CDR3 loop spans 15 amino acids. The germline V gene encodes CDR1 KGHSH and CDR2 LQKENI. V shed 2 bases, J shed 3 bases, and the junction held 7 bases outside the gene matches. The CDR3 here is CASSPSQTGIYEQYF. The CDR3, as DNA: TGTGCCAGCTCACCAAGCCAGACAGGGATCTACGAGCAGTACTTC.

The chain combines TRBV5-4 with TRBJ2-3; D call uncertain. This CDR3 is built from 14 residues. Trimming took off 1 base at V and 1 base at J, with 7 bases between the two ends. In germline, CDR1 is SGHNT, CDR2 YYREEE (reference sequence). The CDR3 DNA is TGTGCCAGCAGCTTGATCACAGGCACAGATACGCAGTATTTT. It translates to CASSLITGTDTQYF.

This clone was detected only once. This chain links TRBV13 with TRBJ2-7; D may be TRBD2 (6 bases). This CDR3 comprises 14 residues. Trimming shortened V by 0 bases and J by 6 bases, and 12 bases separated the two germline ends. In germline, CDR1 is PRHDT, CDR2 FYEKMQ (reference sequence). CDR3 sequence: CASSLGFREREQYF. CDR3 nucleotides: TGTGCCAGCAGCTTAGGCTTCCGGGAGCGCGAGCAGTACTTC. The full variable domain, its missing parts supplied by reference TRBV13 and TRBJ2-7, is AAGVIQSPRHLIKEKRETATLKCYPIPRHDTVYWYQQGPGQDPQFLISFYEKMQSDKGSIPDRFSAQQFSDYHSELNMSSLELGDSALYFCASSLGFREREQYFGPGTRLTVT.

The J gene is TRBJ2-3, the V gene TRBV29-1, with 7 bases aligning to TRBD1. The CDR3 sequence is 13 residues long. Germline CDR1 is SQVTM and CDR2 is ANQGSEA. With 5 bases clipped from V and 4 bases from J, the junction kept 6 bases outside the gene matches. CDR3 region: CSVMRGRADTQYF. The CDR3 DNA reads TGCAGCGTTATGAGGGGGCGAGCAGATACGCAGTATTTT.

The chain couples TRBV5-1 to TRBJ2-5, with TRBD1 as a possible D gene (6 bases). The DNA end is more similar to TRBJ2-7, so the J call may be wrong. Germline CDR1 and CDR2: SGHRS and YFSETQ. The CDR3 loop spans 15 amino acids. The CDR3 coding sequence is TGCGCCAGCAGCTTGTCTCGGGACAAGAGCTCCGAGCAGTACTTC. Translated: CASSLSRDKSSEQYF.

This chain links TRBV11-3 with TRBJ1-4, with 11 bases identical to TRBD1. The CDR3 is 16 amino acids. With V trimmed by 5 bases and J by 8 bases, 10 bases remained unmatched. Per germline, CDR1 SGHNT and CDR2 YENEEA. The CDR3 is CASSPREGTGGEKLFF. In nucleotides, the CDR3 is TGTGCCAGCAGCCCCCGAGAGGGGACAGGGGGAGAAAAACTGTTTTTT.

This sequence joins TRBV7-2 and TRBJ2-2, with D perhaps TRBD2 (5 bases). V lost 1 base and J lost 2, with 8 bases in between. The germline V gene has CDR1 SGHTA and CDR2 FQGNSA. The CDR3 extends over 15 amino acids. The CDR3 reads CASSLESGNTGELFF. DNA of the CDR3: TGTGCCAGCAGCTTAGAGAGCGGAAACACCGGGGAGCTGTTTTTT.

V is TRBV18 and J is TRBJ1-1, with 7 bases fitting TRBD1. The germline CDR1 and CDR2 sequences are KGHSH and LQKENI. V shed 5 bases and J 3 bases; nucleotides not matched to a gene: 9. There are 15 residues in the CDR3. The CDR3 sequence: CASSSTGVGDTEAFF. The CDR3 bases are TGTGCCAGCTCAAGCACAGGGGTTGGGGACACTGAAGCTTTCTTT.

V gene TRBV5-6 combines with J gene TRBJ2-1, with TRBD2 matching 7 bases. V trimming: 1 base; J trimming: 0 bases; junction bases outside the gene matches: 10. This CDR3 spans 18 amino acids. In germline, CDR1 is SGHDT, CDR2 YYEEEE. The CDR3 region has the DNA TGTGCCAGCAGCTTGAGCGGGACGAGCACCTCCTCCTACAATGAGCAGTTCTTC. Residues: CASSLSGTSTSSYNEQFF.

The J gene is TRBJ2-7, the V gene TRBV6-6, with 12 bases fitting TRBD2. The V and J ends lost 2 bases and 2 bases, in that order; junction bases with no gene match: 1. Germline V gives CDR1 MNHNY, CDR2 SVGAGI (reference sequence). The CDR3 covers 15 residues. The chain's CDR3 is CASSYLAGGTYEQYF. Here the CDR3 DNA reads TGTGCCAGCAGTTACCTAGCGGGGGGGACCTACGAGCAGTACTTC.

This clone was seen a single time. This chain links TRBV7-9 with TRBJ2-7; 7 nucleotides agree with TRBD1. The germline V gene encodes CDR1 SEHNR and CDR2 FQNEAQ (reference sequence). The CDR3 is 15 amino acids. With V trimmed by 5 bases and J by 0 bases, 7 bases remained unmatched. For the CDR3, the DNA is TGTGCCAGCAGCAGACGGACAGGTAGCTCCTACGAGCAGTACTTC. This sequence encodes CASSRRTGSSYEQYF.